The next 6 T cell receptor beta chains were all read from a single sample in a study of blood T cells in healthy people across ages. The authors ran a second PCR of roughly 6 to 11 cycles using a sample-barcoded 5' primer and a J-beta primer mix. From the 5' RACE reads, TCRdb called clonotypes with MiXCR, one entry per CDR3 protein. The sample lists 1,300,000 or so distinct CDR3 sequences, roughly 64% occurring once. Sequenced sample: blood. The receptors here all came from a man between 18 and 35 years old in good health.

The V gene is TRBV7-9, the J gene TRBJ1-1; TRBD1 agrees at 8 bases. V shed 5 bases and J 1 base; nucleotides not matched to a gene: 9. The CDR3 loop spans 16 amino acids. Germline assignment: CDR1 SEHNR and CDR2 FQNEAQ (reference sequence). CDR3 amino acids: CASSHDRGRGNTEAFF. In DNA form, the CDR3 reads TGTGCCAGCAGCCACGACAGGGGACGCGGGAACACTGAAGCTTTCTTT.

The chain employs TRBV2 and TRBJ1-2; D ambiguous. The CDR3 has 11 residues. CDR1 and CDR2 (germline): SNHLY, FYNNEI. Trimming stripped 3 bases from V and 6 bases from J, with 5 bases between. The CDR3 is CASSDSDGYTF. The DNA for the CDR3 is TGTGCCAGCAGTGATTCTGATGGCTACACCTTC.

This clonotype appeared a few times. This CDR3 is CASSSLLAGDSYNEQFF. CDR3 nucleotides: TGTGCCAGCAGTTCCCTGTTGGCGGGGGATTCCTACAATGAGCAGTTCTTC. V usage is TRBV6-5 and J usage is TRBJ2-1; 7 nucleotides agree with TRBD2. The CDR3 consists of 17 residues. Germline assignment: CDR1 MNHEY and CDR2 SVGAGI. Trimming cost V 4 bases and J 1 base; bases outside gene matches: 10.

In its sample, this clonotype was seen once. The chain combines TRBV20-1 with TRBJ2-3, with 10 bases identical to TRBD2. With 3 bases clipped from V and 6 bases from J, the junction kept 6 bases outside the gene matches. The germline V gene has CDR1 DFQATT and CDR2 SNEGSKA (reference sequence). The CDR3 runs 14 residues. CDR3 loop: CSASGSGRGDTQYF. Here the CDR3 DNA reads TGCAGTGCTAGCGGAAGCGGGAGGGGGGATACGCAGTATTTT.

This sequence joins TRBV7-2 and TRBJ1-1, with D perhaps matching TRBD1 (6 bases). Germline values: CDR1 SGHTA, CDR2 FQGNSA. V was trimmed by 0 bases and J by 3 bases, leaving 11 bases between them. The CDR3 runs to 15 residues. The DNA for the CDR3 is TGTGCCAGCAGCTTAGCGGGGGGCCCTTACACTGAAGCTTTCTTT. It translates to CASSLAGGPYTEAFF.

This clonotype was counted a few times. The rearrangement links TRBV25-1 to TRBJ1-2; D not resolved. Germline assignment: CDR1 MGHDK and CDR2 SYGVNS. V lost 3 bases and J lost 8, with 13 bases in between. The CDR3 runs 13 residues. As DNA, the CDR3 is TGTGCCAGCAGTGACAACCCCCCTGGAGGCTACACCTTC. Encoded protein: CASSDNPPGGYTF.